This T cell receptor (beta chain) appears in the sequencing data of a study of Ad26.COV2.S vaccination and SARS-CoV-2 variants. Study information: The trial was COV1001 and the donor's arm was Ad26.COV2.S. Intramuscularly, Ad26.COV2.S was given either once or twice, 56 days apart.

The treatment is: some 20 received Ad26.COV2.S at low or high dose, single or two shots; about 5 received placebo; per-sample allocation not given. Repertoires come from day 63 after the first vaccine or placebo injection. An Ad26 vector expressing Wuhan-strain SARS-CoV-2 spike served as the vaccine. Germline-derived CDR1 and CDR2 are SGHDT and YYEEEE. CDR3 length equals 13 residues. V shed 1 base and J shed 5 bases, with 9 bases lying between them. Points on this clone: Its antigen is unidentified.

Profiled with immunoSEQ multiplex PCR; TCRdb holds only in-frame clones, not every one. Among 200,000 to 250,000 clones listed, 88% were seen once. Study-level findings and limits: Comparable non-spike TCR breadth was observed in vaccine and placebo recipients.

The chain combines TRBV5-6 with TRBJ1-1; no clear D. Sequenced here: peripheral blood, sampled in a trial of Ad26.COV2.S vaccine versus placebo. The receptor comes from a person aged 18-65 years who received the Ad26.COV2.S COVID-19 vaccine or a placebo. CDR3 coding DNA: TGTGCCAGCAGCTTGTATGGGCCGACTGAAGCTTTCTTT. It yields the protein CASSLYGPTEAFF.